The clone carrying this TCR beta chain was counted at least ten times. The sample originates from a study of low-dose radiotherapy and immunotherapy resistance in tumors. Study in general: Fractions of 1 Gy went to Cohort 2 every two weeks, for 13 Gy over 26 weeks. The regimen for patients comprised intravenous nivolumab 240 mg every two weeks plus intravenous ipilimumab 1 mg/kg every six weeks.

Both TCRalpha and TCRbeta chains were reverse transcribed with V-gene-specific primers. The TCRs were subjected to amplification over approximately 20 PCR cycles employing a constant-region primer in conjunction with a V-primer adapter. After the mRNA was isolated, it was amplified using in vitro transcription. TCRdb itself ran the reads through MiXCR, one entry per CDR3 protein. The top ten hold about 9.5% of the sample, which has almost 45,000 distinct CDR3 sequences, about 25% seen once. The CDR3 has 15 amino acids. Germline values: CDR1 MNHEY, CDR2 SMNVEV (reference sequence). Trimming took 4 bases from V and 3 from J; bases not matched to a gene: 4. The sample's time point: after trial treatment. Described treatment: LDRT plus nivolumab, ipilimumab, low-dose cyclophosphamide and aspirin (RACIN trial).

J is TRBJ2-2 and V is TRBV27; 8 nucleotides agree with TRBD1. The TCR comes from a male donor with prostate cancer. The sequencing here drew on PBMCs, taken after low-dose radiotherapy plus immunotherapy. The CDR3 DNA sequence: TGTGCCAGCAGTTCCCCACAGGGGGACACCGGGGAGCTGTTTTTT. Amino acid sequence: CASSSPQGDTGELFF.